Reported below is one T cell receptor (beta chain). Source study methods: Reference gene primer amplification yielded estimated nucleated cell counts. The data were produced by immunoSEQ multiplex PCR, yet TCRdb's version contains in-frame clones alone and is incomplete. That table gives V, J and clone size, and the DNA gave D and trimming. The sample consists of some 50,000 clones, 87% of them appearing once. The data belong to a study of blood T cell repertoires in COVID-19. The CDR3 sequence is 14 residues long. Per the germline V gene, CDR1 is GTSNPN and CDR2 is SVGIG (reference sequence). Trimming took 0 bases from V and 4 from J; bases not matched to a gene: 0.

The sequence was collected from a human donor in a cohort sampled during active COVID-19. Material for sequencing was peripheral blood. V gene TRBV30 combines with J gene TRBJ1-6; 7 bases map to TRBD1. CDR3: CAWSVQGYNSPLHF. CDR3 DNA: TGTGCCTGGAGTGTACAGGGGTATAATTCACCCCTCCACTTT.